This TCR beta chain was found in a study of tumor-infiltrating lymphocytes in localized non-small cell lung cancer. General study findings and limits: No T-cell fraction difference was seen between IM1 and IM2 tumors. Only some patients had TCR sequencing, depending on available tissue.

This clone was seen a handful of times. The antigen is undetermined. The table came from immunoSEQ multiplex PCR; TCRdb's copy has only in-frame clones and leaves some out. The data show some 30,000 clones, with 80% to 90% seen just once and roughly 1.9% held by the top ten. This CDR3 comprises 14 residues. The ends were cut back, 8 bases at V and 0 bases at J, with 14 bases in the middle. CDR1 and CDR2 (germline): WNHNN, SYGVQD (reference sequence). The source is a human donor with non-small cell lung cancer. The sample consisted of lung tumor tissue. The V gene is TRBV10-1, the J gene TRBJ2-7; D is undetermined. The CDR3 sequence is CASSYLLSSYEQYF. In nucleotides, the CDR3 is TGCGCCAGCTCCTATTTACTCAGCTCCTACGAGCAGTACTTC.